This T cell receptor beta chain was sequenced for a study of blood T cell repertoires in COVID-19. Only in-frame clones appear in the TCRdb table, and some are missing; sequencing was by immunoSEQ multiplex PCR. Among around 310,000 clones, just under 90% were seen once, and the ten largest hold about a tenth. The CDR3 is 13 residues long. Germline assignment: CDR1 KGHSH and CDR2 LQKENI. With 2 bases removed from V and 6 bases from J, the gap between germline ends came to 9 bases. Participants reported their clinical history, and cohort assignment relied on those reports. Sequenced material: PBMCs or T cells enriched from blood (not recorded which). This clonotype originated in a young woman who had recovered from COVID-19. The chain carries TRBV18 and TRBJ2-3; D possibly corresponds to TRBD1 (5 bases). Here the CDR3 reads CASSPIQGDTQYF. The CDR3 nucleotides are TGTGCCAGCTCACCAATCCAGGGTGATACGCAGTATTTT. Full variable domain (missing parts from reference TRBV18 and TRBJ2-3): NAGVMQNPRHLVRRRGQEARLRCSPMKGHSHVYWYRQLPEEGLKFMVYLQKENIIDESGMPKERFSAEFPKEGPSILRIQQVVRGDSAAYFCASSPIQGDTQYFGPGTRLTVL.